This T cell receptor (beta chain) was profiled in a study of T cells after yellow fever vaccination. Study-level results: Some clonotypes, a small share, were shared between CD4 and CD8 compartments.

The CDR3 sequence is 15 residues long. TCRdb re-called the 5' RACE reads with MiXCR, one entry per CDR3 protein. The sample contains around 400,000 distinct CDR3 sequences, approximately 10% of which appear only once. A remark on this clonotype: What it binds is not known.

J is TRBJ1-4 and V is TRBV3-2; TRBD1, as called in the table, went unchecked against the DNA. TRBV3-2 has pseudogene status. The sample was PBMCs, taken on the day of the first yellow fever vaccination. This sequence originates from a man between 18 and 35 years old who received the YFV17D yellow fever vaccine. For the CDR3, the DNA is TGTGCCAGCAGTTCTAGGACAGGGAGGTTTGAAAAACTGTTTTTT. As protein: CASSSRTGRFEKLFF.